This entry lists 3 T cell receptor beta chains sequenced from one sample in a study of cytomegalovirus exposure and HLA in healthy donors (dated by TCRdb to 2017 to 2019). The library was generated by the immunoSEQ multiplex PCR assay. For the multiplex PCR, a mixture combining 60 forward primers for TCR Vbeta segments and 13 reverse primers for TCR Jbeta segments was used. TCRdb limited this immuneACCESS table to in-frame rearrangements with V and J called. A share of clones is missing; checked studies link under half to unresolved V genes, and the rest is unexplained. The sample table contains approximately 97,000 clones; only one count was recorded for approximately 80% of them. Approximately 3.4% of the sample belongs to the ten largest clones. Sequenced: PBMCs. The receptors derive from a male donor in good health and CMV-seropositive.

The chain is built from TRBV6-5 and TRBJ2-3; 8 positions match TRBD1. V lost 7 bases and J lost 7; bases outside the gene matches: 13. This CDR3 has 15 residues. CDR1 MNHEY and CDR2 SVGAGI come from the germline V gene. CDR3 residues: CASNSRDRGWYTQYF. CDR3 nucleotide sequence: TGTGCCAGCAATAGTAGAGACAGGGGTTGGTATACGCAGTATTTT.

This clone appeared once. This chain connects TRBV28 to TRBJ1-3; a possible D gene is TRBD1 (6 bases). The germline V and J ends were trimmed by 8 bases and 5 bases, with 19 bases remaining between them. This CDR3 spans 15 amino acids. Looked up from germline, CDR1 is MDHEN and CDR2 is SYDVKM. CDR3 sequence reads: CASSPEGGTRNTIYF. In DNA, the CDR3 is TGTGCCAGCTCCCCCGAAGGGGGAACCCGAAACACCATATATTTT.

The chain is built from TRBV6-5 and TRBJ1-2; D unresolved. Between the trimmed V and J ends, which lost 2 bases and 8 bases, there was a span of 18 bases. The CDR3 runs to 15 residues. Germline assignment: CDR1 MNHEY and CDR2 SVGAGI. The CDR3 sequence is CASSYETLDGGGYTF. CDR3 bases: TGTGCCAGCAGTTACGAGACACTTGACGGTGGCGGCTACACCTTC.